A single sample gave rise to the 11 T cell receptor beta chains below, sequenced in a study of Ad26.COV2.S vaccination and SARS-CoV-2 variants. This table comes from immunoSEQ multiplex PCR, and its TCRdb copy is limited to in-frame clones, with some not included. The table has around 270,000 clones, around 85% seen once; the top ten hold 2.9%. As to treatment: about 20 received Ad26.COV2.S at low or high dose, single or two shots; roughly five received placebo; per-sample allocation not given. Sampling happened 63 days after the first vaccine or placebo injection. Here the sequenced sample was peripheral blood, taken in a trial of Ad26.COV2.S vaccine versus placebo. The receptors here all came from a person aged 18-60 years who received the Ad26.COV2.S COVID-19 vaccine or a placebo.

CDR3 in amino acids: CASSQGAEDRNEQFF. The CDR3 DNA sequence: TGCGCCAGCAGCCAAGGTGCGGAGGATAGGAATGAGCAGTTCTTC. V usage is TRBV4-3 and J usage is TRBJ2-1, with a weak D call TRBD2 (5 bases). This CDR3 region has 15 residues. From germline, CDR1 is LGHNA and CDR2 YSLEER. V dropped 1 base and J dropped 7 bases, with 14 bases sitting between them.

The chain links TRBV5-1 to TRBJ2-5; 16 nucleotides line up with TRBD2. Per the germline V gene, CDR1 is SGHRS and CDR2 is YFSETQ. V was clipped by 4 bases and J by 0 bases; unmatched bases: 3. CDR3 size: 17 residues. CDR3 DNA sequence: TGCGCCAGCAGCAAGGGACTAGCGGGGGGGTACCAAGAGACCCAGTACTTC. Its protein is CASSKGLAGGYQETQYF.

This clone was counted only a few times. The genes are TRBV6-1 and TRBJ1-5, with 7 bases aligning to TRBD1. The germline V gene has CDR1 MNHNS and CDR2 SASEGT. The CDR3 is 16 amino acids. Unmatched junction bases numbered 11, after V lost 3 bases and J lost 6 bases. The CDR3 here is CASSEVDRTVSQPQHF. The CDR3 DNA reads TGTGCCAGCAGTGAGGTGGACAGGACCGTTAGTCAGCCCCAGCATTTT.

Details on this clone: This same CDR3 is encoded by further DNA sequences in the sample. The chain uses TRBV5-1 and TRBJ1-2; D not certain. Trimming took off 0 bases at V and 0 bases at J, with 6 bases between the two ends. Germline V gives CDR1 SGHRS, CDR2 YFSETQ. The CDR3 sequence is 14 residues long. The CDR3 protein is CASSLGGSNYGYTF. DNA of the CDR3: TGCGCCAGCAGCTTGGGGGGATCTAACTATGGCTACACCTTC.

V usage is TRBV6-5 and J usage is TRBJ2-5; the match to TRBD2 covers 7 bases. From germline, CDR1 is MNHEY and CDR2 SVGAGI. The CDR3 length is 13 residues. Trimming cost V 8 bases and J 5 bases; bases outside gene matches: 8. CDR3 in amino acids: CASRAGLTETQYF. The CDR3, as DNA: TGTGCCAGCCGAGCGGGGTTGACGGAGACCCAGTACTTC.

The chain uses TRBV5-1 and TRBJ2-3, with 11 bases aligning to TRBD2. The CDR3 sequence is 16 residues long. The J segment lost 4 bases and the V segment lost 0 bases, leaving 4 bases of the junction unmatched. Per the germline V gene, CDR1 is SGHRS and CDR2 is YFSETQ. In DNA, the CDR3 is TGCGCCAGCAGCTTGGGTAGCGGGGGGGCCCCAGATACGCAGTATTTT. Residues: CASSLGSGGAPDTQYF.

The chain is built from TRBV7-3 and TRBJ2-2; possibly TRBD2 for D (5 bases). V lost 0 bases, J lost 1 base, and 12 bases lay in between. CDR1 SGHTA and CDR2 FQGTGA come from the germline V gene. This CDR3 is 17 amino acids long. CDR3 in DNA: TGTGCCAGCAGCTTAACACCGAGGGCGTTGAACACCGGGGAGCTGTTTTTT. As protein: CASSLTPRALNTGELFF.

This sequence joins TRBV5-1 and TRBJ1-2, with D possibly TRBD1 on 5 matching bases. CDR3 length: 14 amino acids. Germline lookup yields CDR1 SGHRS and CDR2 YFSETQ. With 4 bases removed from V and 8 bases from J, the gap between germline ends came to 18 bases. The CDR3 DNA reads TGCGCCAGCAGCCCCCGTGGCAGGGAGCGAGGCTACACCTTC. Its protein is CASSPRGRERGYTF.

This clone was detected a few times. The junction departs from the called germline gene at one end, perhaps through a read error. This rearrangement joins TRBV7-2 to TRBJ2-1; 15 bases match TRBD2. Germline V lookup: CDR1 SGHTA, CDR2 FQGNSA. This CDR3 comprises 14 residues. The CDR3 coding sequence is TGTGCCAGCAGCCCGGGACTAGCGGGGGGCCCGTCGGTCTTC. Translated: CASSPGLAGGPSVF. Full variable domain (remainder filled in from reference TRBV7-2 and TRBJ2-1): GAGVSQSPSNKVTEKGKDVELRCDPISGHTALYWYRQSLGQGLEFLIYFQGNSAPDKSGLPSDRFSAERTGGSVSTLTIQRTQQEDSAVYLCASSPGLAGGPSVFGPGTRLTVL.

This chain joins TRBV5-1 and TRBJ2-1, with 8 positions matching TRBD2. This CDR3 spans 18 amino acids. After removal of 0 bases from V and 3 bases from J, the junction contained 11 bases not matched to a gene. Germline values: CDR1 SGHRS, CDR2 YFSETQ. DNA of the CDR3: TGCGCCAGCAGCTTGGTCGTGTTAGCGGGACTAAACTACAATGAGCAGTTCTTC. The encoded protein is CASSLVVLAGLNYNEQFF.

CDR3 DNA sequence: TGTGCCAGCAGCCAGCGGGGACAGGGTGGTGGCTACACCTTC. Translating gives CASSQRGQGGGYTF. The rearrangement joins TRBV5-5 to TRBJ1-2, with 9 bases aligning to TRBD1. With V trimmed by 4 bases and J by 7 bases, 8 bases remained unmatched. Germline CDR1 is SGHKS and CDR2 is YYEKEE (reference sequence). The CDR3 runs to 14 residues.